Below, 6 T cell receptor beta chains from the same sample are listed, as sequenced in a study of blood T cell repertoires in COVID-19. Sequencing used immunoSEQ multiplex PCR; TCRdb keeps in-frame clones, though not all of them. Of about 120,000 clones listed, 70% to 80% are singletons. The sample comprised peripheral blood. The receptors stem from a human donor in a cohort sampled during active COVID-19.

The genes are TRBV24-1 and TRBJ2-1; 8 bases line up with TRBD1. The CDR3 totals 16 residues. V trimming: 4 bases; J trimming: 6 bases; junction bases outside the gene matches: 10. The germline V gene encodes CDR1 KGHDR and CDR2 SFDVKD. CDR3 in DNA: TGTGCCACCAGTGAACGAGCCGGGACAGGATTCAATGAGCAGTTCTTC. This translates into CATSERAGTGFNEQFF.

The CDR3 protein is CASAGGAGGKYEQYF. The CDR3 region has the DNA TGTGCCAGTGCCGGAGGAGCGGGAGGAAAGTACGAGCAGTACTTC. The gene calls are TRBV19 and TRBJ2-7; 9 bases line up with TRBD2. Germline-derived CDR1 and CDR2 are LNHDA and SQIVND (reference sequence). The V segment lost 8 bases and the J segment 4 bases; nucleotides outside the gene matches: 12. This CDR3 has 15 residues.

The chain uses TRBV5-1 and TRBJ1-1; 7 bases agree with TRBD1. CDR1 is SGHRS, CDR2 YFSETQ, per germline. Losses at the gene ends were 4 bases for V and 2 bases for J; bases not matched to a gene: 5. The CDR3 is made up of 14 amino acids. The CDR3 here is CASSPGQPNTEAFF. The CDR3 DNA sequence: TGCGCCAGCAGCCCGGGACAGCCTAACACTGAAGCTTTCTTT.

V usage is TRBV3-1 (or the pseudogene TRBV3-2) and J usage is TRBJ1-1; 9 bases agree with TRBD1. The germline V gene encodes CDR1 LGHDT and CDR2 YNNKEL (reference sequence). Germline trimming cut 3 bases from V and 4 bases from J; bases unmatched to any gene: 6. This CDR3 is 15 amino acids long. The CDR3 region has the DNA TGTGCCAGCAGCCATTTCGGACAGGGGAGCACTGAAGCTTTCTTT. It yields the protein CASSHFGQGSTEAFF.

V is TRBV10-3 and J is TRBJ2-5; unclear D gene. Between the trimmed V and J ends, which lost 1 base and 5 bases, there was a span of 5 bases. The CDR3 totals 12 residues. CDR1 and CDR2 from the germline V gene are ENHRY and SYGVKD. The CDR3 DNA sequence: TGTGCCATCAGTGAGTTCCAGGAGACCCAGTACTTC. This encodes CAISEFQETQYF.

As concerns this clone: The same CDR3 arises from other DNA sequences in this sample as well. The CDR3, as DNA: TGCGCCAGCAGCCAAGAACGGGAGGGCTCCTACGAGCAGTACTTC. This gives the protein CASSQEREGSYEQYF. The chain is built from TRBV4-1 and TRBJ2-7; TRBD2 matches at 8 bases. The CDR3 extends over 15 amino acids. V trimming: 0 bases; J trimming: 0 bases; junction bases outside the gene matches: 1. Germline assignment: CDR1 MGHRA and CDR2 YSYEKL.